This T cell receptor beta chain comes out of a study of blood T cell repertoires in COVID-19. Sequencing used immunoSEQ multiplex PCR; TCRdb keeps in-frame clones, though not all of them. The profile shows around 250,000 clones, 80% to 90% of them singletons. The length of the CDR3 is 13 residues. The germline V gene has CDR1 SGDLS and CDR2 YYNGEE. V was trimmed by 4 bases and J by 3 bases, leaving 8 bases between them. Sequencing was done on a sample of PBMCs or T cells enriched from blood (not recorded which). The sequence was collected from a woman aged 40 to 50 who had been exposed to COVID-19. The rearrangement joins TRBV9 to TRBJ1-3, with D unclear. Written as DNA, the CDR3 is TGTGCCAGCAGCCAGGCAGGTGGAAACACCATATATTTT. Protein: CASSQAGGNTIYF.